This TCR beta chain was recovered during a study of Graves' ophthalmopathy and Graves' hyperthyroidism. The study's findings and limits: Appearing in blood as well were most expanded thyroid clonotypes above 0.001 frequency.

Using RNA transcripts, the TCR beta CDR3 regions were amplified. RT-PCR with HTBI primers came first, then second-round multiplex PCR. Via MiXCR, TCRdb re-called the multiplex PCR reads, giving one row per CDR3 protein. The sample has some 410,000 distinct CDR3 sequences, around 21% seen once. This clonotype occurred many times. Its target is unknown. It was on clinical symptoms, serum thyroxine, TRAb, thyroid ultrasound and orbital computed tomography that diagnosis relied. The PBMC fraction was derived from more than 8 ml of fresh peripheral blood. Losses at the gene ends were 2 bases for V and 8 bases for J; bases not matched to a gene: 4. This CDR3 has 13 amino acids. The V gene's germline CDR1 is MNHEY and CDR2 SVGAGI.

Sequencing was done on a sample of peripheral blood. This TCR came from a young woman with stable Graves' hyperthyroidism. The V and J genes are TRBV6-5 and TRBJ1-2; 8 positions agree with TRBD1. The CDR3, as DNA: TGTGCCAGCAGTTACCGACAGGGGACCGGCTACACCTTC. This encodes CASSYRQGTGYTF.